A few counts support the clone carrying this T cell receptor beta chain. The antigen remains unidentified. Using its own MiXCR run on the 5' RACE reads, TCRdb lists one record per CDR3 protein. Of 300,000 to 350,000 distinct CDR3 sequences in the sample, about 20% were seen once. This sample was included in a study of CD8 T cells in ankylosing spondylitis. Findings of the study overall: Disease-linked clones were CD8+ and relatively rare in peripheral blood.

CDR3 length: 15 amino acids. Looked up from germline, CDR1 is MGHDK and CDR2 is SYGVNS. Trimming cost V 5 bases and J 0 bases, with 10 bases left between them. The TCR originated in a female donor with ankylosing spondylitis or in good health (not recorded which). The chain carries TRBV25-1 and TRBJ2-2; tentative D call: TRBD1 (5 bases). The sample taken for sequencing was blood, either unsorted or a sorted T cell fraction (not recorded which). The CDR3 spells CASSRTGTNTGELFF. In DNA form, the CDR3 reads TGTGCCAGCAGTCGCACAGGAACGAACACCGGGGAGCTGTTTTTT.